The next 10 T cell receptor beta chains were all read from a single sample in a study of T cells in Graves' hyperthyroidism and ophthalmopathy. TCR beta CDR3 sequences were amplified from RNA transcripts. TCR CDR3 underwent first-round RT-PCR with the HTBI primer set. A single record per CDR3 protein comes from TCRdb applying MiXCR to the multiplex PCR reads. The sample has roughly 250,000 distinct CDR3 sequences, 20% to 25% seen once. The sequenced sample was blood. The receptors were gathered from a man under 40 with Graves' ophthalmopathy.

The genes are TRBV6-1 and TRBJ1-2, with D perhaps matching TRBD1 (6 bases). V shed 0 bases and J shed 3 bases, with 17 bases lying between them. CDR3 length equals 17 residues. The germline CDR1 and CDR2 sequences are MNHNS and SASEGT. The CDR3 reads CASSEAAGAGDDYGYTF. CDR3 DNA sequence: TGTGCCAGCAGTGAAGCTGCAGGGGCGGGGGATGACTATGGCTACACCTTC.

The chain couples TRBV5-5 to TRBJ1-2, with D hard to call. V lost 0 bases and J lost 6, with 12 bases in between. Germline V lookup: CDR1 SGHKS, CDR2 YYEKEE (reference sequence). The CDR3 has 14 residues. The DNA for the CDR3 is TGTGCCAGCAGCTTGGAAGGGCGAGTGGATGGCTACACCTTC. Amino acids: CASSLEGRVDGYTF.

This clonotype has a handful of counts. This sequence joins TRBV6-5 and TRBJ1-3; D might be TRBD1 (5 bases). CDR1 is MNHEY, CDR2 SVGAGI, per germline. This CDR3 is built from 16 residues. V dropped 1 base and J dropped 0 bases, with 10 bases sitting between them. CDR3: CASSYLGASSGNTIYF. The CDR3 DNA follows: TGTGCCAGCAGTTACTTAGGGGCGAGCTCTGGAAACACCATATATTTT.

The chain recombines TRBV18 with TRBJ1-1; tentative D call: TRBD1 (6 bases). In germline, CDR1 is KGHSH, CDR2 LQKENI. Trimming shortened V by 5 bases and J by 1 base, and 20 bases separated the two germline ends. The CDR3 runs to 17 residues. The CDR3 coding sequence is TGTGCCAGCTCAACCACTCCTTCCGCAGGGGCGAACACTGAAGCTTTCTTT. Residues: CASSTTPSAGANTEAFF. Full variable domain (remainder filled in from reference TRBV18 and TRBJ1-1): NAGVMQNPRHLVRRRGQEARLRCSPMKGHSHVYWYRQLPEEGLKFMVYLQKENIIDESGMPKERFSAEFPKEGPSILRIQQVVRGDSAAYFCASSTTPSAGANTEAFFGQGTRLTVV.

This chain connects TRBV6-1 to TRBJ1-2; TRBD1 might be the D (6 bases). The germline V gene encodes CDR1 MNHNS and CDR2 SASEGT. Trimming stripped 7 bases from V and 0 bases from J, with 15 bases between. The CDR3 runs to 15 residues. The CDR3 spells CASTQEGGTNYGYTF. As DNA, the CDR3 is TGTGCCAGCACGCAGGAGGGGGGTACTAACTATGGCTACACCTTC.

V is TRBV29-1 and J is TRBJ2-1; D call uncertain. The V gene's germline CDR1 is SQVTM and CDR2 ANQGSEA. V was clipped by 7 bases and J by 10 bases, with 14 bases between them. This CDR3 comprises 11 residues. The CDR3 bases are TGCAGCGGATTTAATGTTGCGGAGCAGTTCTTC. It specifies CSGFNVAEQFF.

This clonotype occurred many times. The rearrangement joins TRBV11-3 to TRBJ2-1, with TRBD2 identical over 10 bases. V lost 5 bases, J lost 4 bases, and 5 bases stayed unmatched. This CDR3 spans 15 amino acids. Looked up from germline, CDR1 is SGHNT and CDR2 is YENEEA. The CDR3 region has the DNA TGTGCCAGCAGCGCCGGACTAGCGGATTACAATGAGCAGTTCTTC. Encoded protein: CASSAGLADYNEQFF.

The J gene is TRBJ1-1, the V gene TRBV30; D gene ambiguous. Trimming removed 3 bases from V and 1 base from J, with 21 bases in between. The CDR3 loop spans 17 amino acids. Germline assignment: CDR1 GTSNPN and CDR2 SVGIG (reference sequence). CDR3 sequence (DNA): TGTGCCTGGAGGACTACAGAGAGAGGGCTCAGGAACACTGAAGCTTTCTTT. Translated: CAWRTTERGLRNTEAFF.

This clonotype was observed many times. V gene TRBV20-1 combines with J gene TRBJ2-3, with a possible D match to TRBD2 (6 bases). Germline CDR1 reads DFQATT; CDR2 reads SNEGSKA (reference sequence). CDR3 size: 15 residues. The ends were cut back, 1 base at V and 4 bases at J, with 15 bases in the middle. DNA for the CDR3: TGCAGTGCTAGAGGCCTAGCGATAATGGCAGATACGCAGTATTTT. Translated: CSARGLAIMADTQYF.

The chain links TRBV6-5 to TRBJ2-5, with 10 bases fitting TRBD2. V lost 2 bases, J lost 7 bases, and 4 bases stayed unmatched. CDR1 MNHEY and CDR2 SVGAGI come from the germline V gene. The CDR3 has 14 amino acids. The CDR3 nucleotides are TGTGCCAGCAGTTACGGACTAGCGGAAGGGACCCAGTACTTC. It translates to CASSYGLAEGTQYF.